The entry that follows covers one T cell receptor (beta chain) sequence. Its antigen remains unidentified. This record comes from a study of cytomegalovirus exposure and HLA in healthy donors. General study points: With high specificity and sensitivity, the classifier reportedly diagnosed cytomegalovirus status. TCR beta sequences reportedly predicted most subjects' HLA-A and HLA-B alleles accurately.

The CDR3 contains 14 residues. Trimming took 3 bases from V and 4 from J, leaving 10 bases between them. Germline lookup yields CDR1 LNHNV and CDR2 YYDKDF (reference sequence). Use of 60 Vbeta and 13 Jbeta primers characterized the PCR. The table came from immunoSEQ multiplex PCR; TCRdb's copy has only in-frame clones and leaves some out. The data show roughly 140,000 clones, about three quarters seen once. The specimen was PBMCs. This chain uses TRBV15 with TRBJ2-1; no firm D call. This sequence was found in a man in his late teens or twenties in good health and CMV-seronegative. The CDR3 reads CATSSRSGYNEQFF. The CDR3 DNA is TGTGCCACCAGCAGCCGTTCGGGTTACAATGAGCAGTTCTTC.